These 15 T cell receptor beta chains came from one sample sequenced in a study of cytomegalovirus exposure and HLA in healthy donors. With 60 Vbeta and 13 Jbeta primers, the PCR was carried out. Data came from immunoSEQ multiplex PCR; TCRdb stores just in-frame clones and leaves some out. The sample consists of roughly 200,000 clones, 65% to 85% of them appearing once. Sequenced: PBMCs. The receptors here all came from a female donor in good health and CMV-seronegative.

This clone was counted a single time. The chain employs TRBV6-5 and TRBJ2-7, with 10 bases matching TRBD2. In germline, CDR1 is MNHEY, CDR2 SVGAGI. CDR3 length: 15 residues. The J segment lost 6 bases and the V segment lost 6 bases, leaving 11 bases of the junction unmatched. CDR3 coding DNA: TGTGCCAGCAGCTTAGCGGGAGGTCCCTTTTCCGAGCAGTACTTC. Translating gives CASSLAGGPFSEQYF.

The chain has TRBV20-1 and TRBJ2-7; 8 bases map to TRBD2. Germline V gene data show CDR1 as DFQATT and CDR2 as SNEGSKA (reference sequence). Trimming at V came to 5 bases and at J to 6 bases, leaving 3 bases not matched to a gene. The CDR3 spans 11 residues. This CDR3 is CSAQRESEQYF. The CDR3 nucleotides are TGCAGTGCTCAGCGGGAGTCCGAGCAGTACTTC.

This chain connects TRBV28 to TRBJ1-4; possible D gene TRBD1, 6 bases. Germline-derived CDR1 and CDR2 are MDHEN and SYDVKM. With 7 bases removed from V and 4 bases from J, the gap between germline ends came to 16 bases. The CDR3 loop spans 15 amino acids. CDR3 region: CASTSTGGLNEKLFF. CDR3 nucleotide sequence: TGTGCCAGCACCTCGACGGGGGGGCTTAATGAAAAACTGTTTTTT.

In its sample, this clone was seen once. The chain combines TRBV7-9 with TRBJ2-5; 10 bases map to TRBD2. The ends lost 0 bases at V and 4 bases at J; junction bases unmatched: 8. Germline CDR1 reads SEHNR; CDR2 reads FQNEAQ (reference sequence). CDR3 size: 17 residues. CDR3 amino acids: CASSLAGSGGQIETQYF. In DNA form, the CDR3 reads TGTGCCAGCAGCTTAGCGGGTAGCGGGGGGCAAATAGAGACCCAGTACTTC.

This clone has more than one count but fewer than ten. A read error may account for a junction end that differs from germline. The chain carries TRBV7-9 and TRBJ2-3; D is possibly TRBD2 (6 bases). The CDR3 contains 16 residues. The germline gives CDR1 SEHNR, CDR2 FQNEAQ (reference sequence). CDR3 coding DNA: TGTTCCAGCAGCCAAGGGACTTTAGGCCTCACAGATACGCAGTATTTT. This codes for CSSSQGTLGLTDTQYF.

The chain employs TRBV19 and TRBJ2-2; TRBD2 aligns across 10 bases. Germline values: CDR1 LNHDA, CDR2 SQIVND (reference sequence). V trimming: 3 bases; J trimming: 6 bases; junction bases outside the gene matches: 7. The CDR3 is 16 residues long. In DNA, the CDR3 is TGTGCCAGTAGTATCCTGACTAGCGGGTCCCCCGGGGAGCTGTTTTTT. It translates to CASSILTSGSPGELFF.

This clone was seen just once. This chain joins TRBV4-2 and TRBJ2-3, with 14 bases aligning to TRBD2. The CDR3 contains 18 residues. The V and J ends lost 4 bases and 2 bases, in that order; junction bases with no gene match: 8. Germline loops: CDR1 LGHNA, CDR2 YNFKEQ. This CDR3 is CASSPGLAGGPFTDTQYF. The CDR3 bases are TGTGCCAGCAGCCCCGGACTAGCGGGAGGTCCTTTCACAGATACGCAGTATTTT.

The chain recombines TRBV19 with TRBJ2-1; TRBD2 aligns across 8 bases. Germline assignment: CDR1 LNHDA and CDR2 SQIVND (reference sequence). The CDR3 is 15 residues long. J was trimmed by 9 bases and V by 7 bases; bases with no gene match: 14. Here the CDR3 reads CASTLPGLAGGEQFF. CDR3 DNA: TGTGCCAGTACCTTACCAGGACTAGCAGGAGGTGAGCAGTTCTTC.

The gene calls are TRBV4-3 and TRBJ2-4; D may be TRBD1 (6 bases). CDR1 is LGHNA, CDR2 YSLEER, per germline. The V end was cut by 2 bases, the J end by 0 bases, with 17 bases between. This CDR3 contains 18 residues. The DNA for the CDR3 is TGCGCCAGCAGCCAACAAATACTACAGGGCATAGCCAAAAACATTCAGTACTTC. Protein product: CASSQQILQGIAKNIQYF.

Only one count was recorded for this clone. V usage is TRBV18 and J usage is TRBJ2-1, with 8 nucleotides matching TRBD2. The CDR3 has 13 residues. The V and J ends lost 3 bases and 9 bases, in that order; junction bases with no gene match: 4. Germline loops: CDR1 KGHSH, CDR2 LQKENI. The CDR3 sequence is CASSPGLVSEQFF. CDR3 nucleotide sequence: TGTGCCAGCTCACCGGGACTAGTTTCTGAGCAGTTCTTC.

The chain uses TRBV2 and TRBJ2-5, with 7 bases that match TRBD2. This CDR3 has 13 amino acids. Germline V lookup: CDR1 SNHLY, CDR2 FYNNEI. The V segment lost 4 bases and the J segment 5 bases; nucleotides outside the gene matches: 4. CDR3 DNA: TGTGCCAGCAGTGTGGGAGGGATTGAGACCCAGTACTTC. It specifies CASSVGGIETQYF.

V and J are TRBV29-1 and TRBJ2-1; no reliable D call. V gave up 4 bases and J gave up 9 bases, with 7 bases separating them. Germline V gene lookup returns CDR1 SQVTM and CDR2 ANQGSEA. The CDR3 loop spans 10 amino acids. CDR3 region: CSVVRPEQFF. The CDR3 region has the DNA TGCAGCGTTGTGAGGCCTGAGCAGTTCTTC.

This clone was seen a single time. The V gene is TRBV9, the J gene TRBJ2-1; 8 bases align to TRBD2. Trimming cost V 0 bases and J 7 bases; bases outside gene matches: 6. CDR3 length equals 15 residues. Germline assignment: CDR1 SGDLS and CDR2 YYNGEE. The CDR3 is CASSVEGREANEQFF. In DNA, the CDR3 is TGTGCCAGCAGCGTAGAGGGGCGGGAGGCTAATGAGCAGTTCTTC.

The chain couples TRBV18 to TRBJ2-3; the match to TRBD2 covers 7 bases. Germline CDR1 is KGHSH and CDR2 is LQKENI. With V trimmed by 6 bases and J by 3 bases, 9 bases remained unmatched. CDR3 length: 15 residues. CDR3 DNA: TGTGCCAGCTCGCCCCTCGGGACTACTACAGATACGCAGTATTTT. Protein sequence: CASSPLGTTTDTQYF.

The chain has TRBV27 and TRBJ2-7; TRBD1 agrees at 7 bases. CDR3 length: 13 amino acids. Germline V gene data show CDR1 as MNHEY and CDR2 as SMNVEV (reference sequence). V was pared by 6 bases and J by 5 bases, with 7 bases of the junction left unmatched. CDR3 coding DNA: TGTGCCAGCAGACCCTTAGGGGGCCACGAGCAGTACTTC. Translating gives CASRPLGGHEQYF.